This T cell receptor (beta chain) was documented in a study of blood T cell repertoires in COVID-19. Study at large: Some COVID-19 samples were acute and others convalescent; all came from the United States, Italy and Spain.

Generated by immunoSEQ multiplex PCR, the TCRdb table keeps only in-frame clones and is missing some. Of about 220,000 clones listed, around 88% were seen once; the top ten hold roughly 14%. Germline CDR1 reads DFQATT; CDR2 reads SNEGSKA (reference sequence). The CDR3 is made up of 11 amino acids. V was shortened by 6 bases and J by 7 bases, with 11 bases between the two germline ends. Specimen: PBMCs or T cells enriched from blood (not recorded which). The origin of this receptor is a woman in her forties or fifties with acute COVID-19. This chain connects TRBV20-1 to TRBJ2-3; D perhaps matches TRBD2 (5 bases). This CDR3 reads CSATRVNTQYF. The CDR3 coding sequence is TGCAGTGCAACGAGGGTAAATACGCAGTATTTT.